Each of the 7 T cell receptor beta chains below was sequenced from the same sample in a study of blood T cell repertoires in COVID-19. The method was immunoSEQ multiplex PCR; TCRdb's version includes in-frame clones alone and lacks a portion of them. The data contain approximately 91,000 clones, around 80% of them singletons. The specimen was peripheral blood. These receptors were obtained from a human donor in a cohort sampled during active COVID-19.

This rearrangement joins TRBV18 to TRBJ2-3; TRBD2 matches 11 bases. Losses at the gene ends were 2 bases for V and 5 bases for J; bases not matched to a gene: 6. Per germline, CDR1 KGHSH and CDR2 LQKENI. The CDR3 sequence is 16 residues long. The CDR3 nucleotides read TGTGCCAGCTCACCAAGTTTGCTAGCGGGAGGAGATACGCAGTATTTT. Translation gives CASSPSLLAGGDTQYF. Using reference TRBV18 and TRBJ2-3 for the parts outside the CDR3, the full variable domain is NAGVMQNPRHLVRRRGQEARLRCSPMKGHSHVYWYRQLPEEGLKFMVYLQKENIIDESGMPKERFSAEFPKEGPSILRIQQVVRGDSAAYFCASSPSLLAGGDTQYFGPGTRLTVL.

CDR3 amino acids: CAISESTSGNTIYF. In nucleotides, the CDR3 is TGTGCCATCAGTGAGTCGACATCTGGAAACACCATATATTTT. The V gene is TRBV10-3, the J gene TRBJ1-3, with D unresolved. The CDR3 runs to 14 residues. CDR1 is ENHRY and CDR2 is SYGVKD in the germline V gene. V lost 0 bases and J lost 1, with 4 bases in between.

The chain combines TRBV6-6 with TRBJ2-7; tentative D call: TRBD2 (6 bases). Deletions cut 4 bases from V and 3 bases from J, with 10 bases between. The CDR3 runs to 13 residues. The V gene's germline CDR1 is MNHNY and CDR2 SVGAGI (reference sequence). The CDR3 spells CASSLGRDYEQYF. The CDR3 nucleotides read TGTGCCAGCAGTTTAGGGCGGGACTACGAGCAGTACTTC.

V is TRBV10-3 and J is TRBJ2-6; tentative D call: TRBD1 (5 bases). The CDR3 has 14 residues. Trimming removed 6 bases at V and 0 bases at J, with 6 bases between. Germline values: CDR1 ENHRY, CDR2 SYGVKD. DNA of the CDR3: TGTGCCATCAGGCAGGGCTCTGGGGCCAACGTCCTGACTTTC. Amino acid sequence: CAIRQGSGANVLTF.

CDR3 coding DNA: TGTGCCAGCAGCTTAGCGGGACTAGCGGGAGTCGTCCCCTACGAGCAGTACTTC. Translated, it gives CASSLAGLAGVVPYEQYF. The chain uses TRBV11-1 and TRBJ2-7; 14 bases map to TRBD2. Germline V gene sequence: CDR1 SGHAT, CDR2 FQDESV (reference sequence). The CDR3 loop spans 18 amino acids. V trimming: 0 bases; J trimming: 2 bases; junction bases outside the gene matches: 6. The full variable domain, its missing parts supplied by reference TRBV11-1 and TRBJ2-7, is EAEVAQSPRYKITEKSQAVAFWCDPISGHATLYWYRQILGQGPELLVQFQDESVVDDSQLPKDRFSAERLKGVDSTLKIQPAELGDSAMYLCASSLAGLAGVVPYEQYFGPGTRLTVT.

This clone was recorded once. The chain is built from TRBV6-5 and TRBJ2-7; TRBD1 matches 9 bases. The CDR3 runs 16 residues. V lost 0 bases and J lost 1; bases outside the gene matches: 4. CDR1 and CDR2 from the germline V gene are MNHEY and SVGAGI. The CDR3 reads CASSYSLGTGSYEQYF. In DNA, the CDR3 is TGTGCCAGCAGTTACTCTCTCGGGACAGGGTCCTACGAGCAGTACTTC.

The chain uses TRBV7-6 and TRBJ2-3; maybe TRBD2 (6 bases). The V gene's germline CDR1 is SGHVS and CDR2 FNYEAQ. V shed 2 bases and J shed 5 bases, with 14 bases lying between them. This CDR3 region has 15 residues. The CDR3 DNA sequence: TGTGCCAGCAGCTTACTTACGGGAGTGGTAGATACGCAGTATTTT. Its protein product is CASSLLTGVVDTQYF. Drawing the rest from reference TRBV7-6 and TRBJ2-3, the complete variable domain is GAGVSQSPRYKVTKRGQDVALRCDPISGHVSLYWYRQALGQGPEFLTYFNYEAQQDKSGLPNDRFSAERPEGSISTLTIQRTEQRDSAMYRCASSLLTGVVDTQYFGPGTRLTVL.